The 29 T cell receptor beta chains listed next were all sequenced from one sample in a study of molecular identifiers for immune sequencing clone quantification. TCRdb independently ran MiXCR on the PCR reads; one entry per CDR3 protein. The sample consists of fewer than 350,000 distinct CDR3 sequences, about a fifth of them appearing once. Sequenced sample: naive CD8+ T cells from blood, with Jurkat cell RNA spiked in. Subset specified: FACS-sorted CD8+CD4-CCR7+CD45RA+ naive T cells. These receptors originate from a human donor in good health. Some libraries in this study had Jurkat cell RNA spiked in.

This clonotype showed up just a few times. The chain links TRBV19 to TRBJ2-5; the match to TRBD2 covers 9 bases. The CDR3 loop spans 16 amino acids. V lost 1 base and J lost 2; bases outside the gene matches: 5. Germline V CDR1 and CDR2: LNHDA, SQIVND (reference sequence). The CDR3 sequence is CASSIVLAGLQETQYF. CDR3 nucleotide sequence: TGTGCCAGTAGTATAGTCCTAGCGGGGCTTCAAGAGACCCAGTACTTC.

This clonotype was picked up many times. V is TRBV12-3 or TRBV12-4 and J is TRBJ2-2; 7 bases map to TRBD2. This CDR3 spans 15 amino acids. V was pared by 7 bases and J by 5 bases, with 10 bases of the junction left unmatched. The CDR3 DNA reads as TGTGCCAGCACCGGAACCGGGACTAAAACCGGGGAGCTGTTTTTT. Translation gives CASTGTGTKTGELFF.

Ten or more counts support this clonotype. J is TRBJ1-1 and V is TRBV7-9; the match to TRBD1 covers 7 bases. V lost 0 bases, J lost 5 bases, and 6 bases stayed unmatched. The CDR3 spans 15 residues. The germline V gene has CDR1 SEHNR and CDR2 FQNEAQ (reference sequence). CDR3: CASSLAQGQSTEAFF. The CDR3, as DNA: TGTGCCAGCAGCTTAGCCCAGGGACAGTCGACTGAAGCTTTCTTT.

The chain carries TRBV18 and TRBJ1-3; 12 bases align to TRBD1. The germline gives CDR1 KGHSH, CDR2 LQKENI. The CDR3 sequence is 18 residues long. Trimming removed 0 bases from V and 0 bases from J; junction bases left unmatched: 3. The CDR3 reads CASSPPGQGAFSGNTIYF. CDR3 nucleotide sequence: TGTGCCAGCTCACCACCGGGACAGGGGGCGTTCTCTGGAAACACCATATATTTT. The full variable domain, rest sourced from reference TRBV18 and TRBJ1-3, is NAGVMQNPRHLVRRRGQEARLRCSPMKGHSHVYWYRQLPEEGLKFMVYLQKENIIDESGMPKERFSAEFPKEGPSILRIQQVVRGDSAAYFCASSPPGQGAFSGNTIYFGEGSWLTVV.

This clonotype was observed a handful of times. V usage is TRBV6-6 and J usage is TRBJ1-4; D unclear. CDR1 MNHNY and CDR2 SVGAGI come from the germline V gene (reference sequence). Trimming removed 2 bases from V and 7 bases from J, with 11 bases in between. The CDR3 sequence is 14 residues long. For the CDR3, the DNA is TGTGCCAGCAGTTACGCCAACGGGGTTGAAAAACTGTTTTTT. This gives the protein CASSYANGVEKLFF.

On this clonotype: A much bigger clone sits one base away, suggesting this may be a read error. The V gene is TRBV27, the J gene TRBJ2-7; 8 nucleotides match TRBD2. CDR3 length: 15 amino acids. V was clipped by 4 bases and J by 7 bases; unmatched bases: 12. Germline V gives CDR1 MNHEY, CDR2 SMNVEV (reference sequence). The DNA of the CDR3 is TGTGCCAGCAGTTCGGAGGGACTAGAGAACAATGAGCAGTACTTC. It translates to CASSSEGLENNEQYF.

Ten or more counts support this clonotype. V is TRBV7-9 and J is TRBJ1-5; tentatively, D is TRBD1 (6 bases). The CDR3 contains 15 residues. Germline values: CDR1 SEHNR, CDR2 FQNEAQ (reference sequence). The germline V and J ends were trimmed by 6 bases and 3 bases, with 15 bases remaining between them. The CDR3: CASSTGGAINQPQHF. CDR3 coding DNA: TGTGCCAGCAGTACCGGGGGGGCTATCAATCAGCCCCAGCATTTT.

This clonotype was counted ten times or more. This chain joins TRBV24-1 and TRBJ2-1; possible D gene TRBD2, 6 bases. The V gene's germline CDR1 is KGHDR and CDR2 SFDVKD. Between the trimmed V and J ends, which lost 3 bases and 6 bases, there was a span of 14 bases. There are 15 residues in the CDR3. In DNA, the CDR3 is TGTGCCACCAGTGATCCGTCTGACGGGAGCAATGAGCAGTTCTTC. This gives the protein CATSDPSDGSNEQFF.

This clonotype was counted between two and nine times. The CDR3 nucleotides read TGTGCCAGCTCACCAGAGGGACAGCCGAACACTGAAGCTTTCTTT. Translation gives CASSPEGQPNTEAFF. The genes are TRBV18 and TRBJ1-1, with 7 bases lining up with TRBD1. The germline V gene has CDR1 KGHSH and CDR2 LQKENI. Unmatched junction bases numbered 4, after V lost 2 bases and J lost 1 base. This CDR3 has 15 residues.

Note on this clonotype: Being one base from a much bigger clone, this may be a read error. Written as DNA, the CDR3 is TGTGCCACCAGTGTTTCTAGCGGGAATGAGCAGTCCTTC. Protein product: CATSVSSGNEQSF. This rearrangement joins TRBV24-1 to TRBJ2-1; 9 bases map to TRBD2. The V gene's germline CDR1 is KGHDR and CDR2 SFDVKD. The length of the CDR3 is 13 residues.

This clonotype was detected many times. V gene TRBV7-2 combines with J gene TRBJ1-1; no clear D. The germline V gene encodes CDR1 SGHTA and CDR2 FQGNSA. This CDR3 contains 15 residues. The ends were cut back, 5 bases at V and 0 bases at J, with 13 bases in the middle. CDR3 amino acids: CASSLRESMNTEAFF. For the CDR3, the DNA is TGTGCCAGCAGCCTGAGGGAATCGATGAACACTGAAGCTTTCTTT. Supplemented by reference TRBV7-2 and TRBJ1-1, the full variable domain reads GAGVSQSPSNKVTEKGKDVELRCDPISGHTALYWYRQSLGQGLEFLIYFQGNSAPDKSGLPSDRFSAERTGGSVSTLTIQRTQQEDSAVYLCASSLRESMNTEAFFGQGTRLTVV.

This clonotype came up a few times. V usage is TRBV4-1 and J usage is TRBJ2-4, with TRBD2 matching over 14 bases. In germline, CDR1 is MGHRA, CDR2 YSYEKL. The CDR3 has 17 amino acids. V shed 5 bases and J 4 bases; nucleotides not matched to a gene: 7. The CDR3 loop reads CASSRGTSGREKNIQYF. The CDR3 coding sequence is TGCGCCAGCAGCAGGGGGACTAGCGGGAGAGAAAAAAACATTCAGTACTTC.

This clonotype was seen at least ten times. The chain has TRBV5-6 and TRBJ2-3; 14 bases line up with TRBD2. Germline CDR1 SGHDT, CDR2 YYEEEE. The CDR3 sequence is 21 residues long. Trimming took 3 bases from V and 2 from J; bases not matched to a gene: 17. DNA of the CDR3: TGTGCCAGCAGCTCATACTCCGGACTAGCGGGGGGTCACCCTTTCACAGATACGCAGTATTTT. Translation: CASSSYSGLAGGHPFTDTQYF.

The chain employs TRBV2 and TRBJ1-2, with TRBD1 as a possible D gene (6 bases). This CDR3 spans 15 amino acids. Per the germline V gene, CDR1 is SNHLY and CDR2 is FYNNEI. The ends were cut back, 7 bases at V and 6 bases at J, with 21 bases in the middle. The CDR3 DNA reads TGTGCCAGCACCCCAAAACTGACAGGCCGGCATGGCTACACCTTC. This gives the protein CASTPKLTGRHGYTF.

This clonotype was seen at least ten times. The CDR3 here is CASSRSLEQYF. As DNA, the CDR3 is TGTGCCAGCAGCCGGAGTCTCGAGCAGTACTTC. V usage is TRBV7-9 and J usage is TRBJ2-7, with D uncertain. The V end was cut by 5 bases, the J end by 6 bases, with 8 bases between. Germline CDR1 SEHNR, CDR2 FQNEAQ (reference sequence). This CDR3 is 11 amino acids long.

The chain joins TRBV9 to TRBJ2-5; possible D gene TRBD2, 6 bases. V shed 4 bases and J shed 5 bases, with 15 bases lying between them. The CDR3 sequence is 14 residues long. Per the germline V gene, CDR1 is SGDLS and CDR2 is YYNGEE. CDR3 nucleotides: TGTGCCAGCAGCCCATACGGAGGGTACGAGACCCAGTACTTC. Its translation is CASSPYGGYETQYF. Filled out from reference TRBV9 and TRBJ2-5, the complete variable domain reads DSGVTQTPKHLITATGQRVTLRCSPRSGDLSVYWYQQSLDQGLQFLIQYYNGEERAKGNILERFSAQQFPDLHSELNLSSLELGDSALYFCASSPYGGYETQYFGPGTRLLVL.

This chain uses TRBV19 with TRBJ2-7; possibly TRBD2 for D (5 bases). The CDR3 spans 12 residues. Germline CDR1 reads LNHDA; CDR2 reads SQIVND (reference sequence). V was clipped by 3 bases and J by 6 bases, with 9 bases between them. This chain's CDR3 is CASSIGGGEQYF. DNA for the CDR3: TGTGCCAGTAGTATTGGCGGAGGCGAGCAGTACTTC.

This clonotype was observed many times. This chain links TRBV20-1 with TRBJ2-7; 12 positions match TRBD1. The CDR3 has 15 residues. The V and J ends lost 4 bases and 2 bases, in that order; junction bases with no gene match: 6. The germline V gene has CDR1 DFQATT and CDR2 SNEGSKA (reference sequence). The CDR3 sequence: CSATSRDRGPYEQYF. The CDR3 DNA follows: TGCAGTGCTACCTCCCGGGACAGGGGGCCCTACGAGCAGTACTTC.

This clonotype came up once. Being one base from a much bigger clone, this may be a read error. This chain uses TRBV13 with TRBJ1-5; TRBD1 matches 10 bases. Unmatched junction bases numbered 10, after V lost 5 bases and J lost 6 bases. The CDR3 loop spans 16 amino acids. CDR1 and CDR2 (germline): PRHDT, FYEKMQ (reference sequence). Here the CDR3 DNA reads TGTGCCAGCAGCCCGACCCGACAGGGGGCGGCTCAGCCCCAGCATTTT. Translated: CASSPTRQGAAQPQHF. The full variable domain, with the rest looked up from reference TRBV13 and TRBJ1-5, is AAGVIQSPRHLIKEKRETATLKCYPIPRHDTVYWYQQGPGQDPQFLISFYEKMQSDKGSIPDRFSAQQFSDYHSELNMSSLELGDSALYFCASSPTRQGAAQPQHFGDGTRLSIL.

This clonotype came up many times. The chain is built from TRBV27 and TRBJ1-1; no clear D gene. V was clipped by 4 bases and J by 1 base, with 7 bases between them. This CDR3 contains 13 residues. The germline V gene has CDR1 MNHEY and CDR2 SMNVEV (reference sequence). CDR3 coding DNA: TGTGCCAGCAGTTATTTAGGGAACACTGAAGCTTTCTTT. Its translation: CASSYLGNTEAFF.

V usage is TRBV7-9 and J usage is TRBJ2-3; D unclear. Germline V lookup: CDR1 SEHNR, CDR2 FQNEAQ (reference sequence). Trimming took off 3 bases at V and 5 bases at J, with 18 bases between the two ends. This CDR3 has 16 residues. The CDR3 region has the DNA TGTGCCAGCAGCTTTCAACCCGGAATTGGTAGAGATACGCAGTATTTT. Amino acids: CASSFQPGIGRDTQYF.

A remark on this clonotype: One base away lies a much larger clone, so this may be a sequencing read error. This chain connects TRBV12-3 or TRBV12-4 to TRBJ2-2, with a tentative D call TRBD1 (6 bases). The CDR3 sequence is 16 residues long. CDR3 in DNA: TGTGCCAGCAGTTTAATGGGGGCTACAGGTACCGGGGAGCTGGTTTTT. Translating it yields CASSLMGATGTGELVF.

Many counts were recorded for this clonotype. The chain employs TRBV2 and TRBJ2-3; 8 bases fit TRBD2. The CDR3 is made up of 18 amino acids. The V gene end was trimmed by 1 base and the J gene end by 4 bases; junction bases not matched to a gene: 13. CDR1 is SNHLY and CDR2 is FYNNEI in the germline V gene. The chain's CDR3 is CASSEVSASGYTADTQYF. The DNA of the CDR3 is TGTGCCAGCAGTGAAGTATCGGCTAGCGGGTACACTGCAGATACGCAGTATTTT.

This clonotype showed up many times. This chain uses TRBV6-5 with TRBJ2-2; D not resolved. The V gene's germline CDR1 is MNHEY and CDR2 SVGAGI. Deletions cut 2 bases from V and 7 bases from J, with 8 bases between. The CDR3 loop spans 13 amino acids. The DNA for the CDR3 is TGTGCCAGCAGTTACCAACAAGGCGGGGAGCTGTTTTTT. This gives the protein CASSYQQGGELFF.

This clonotype came up many times. The V call is TRBV13, the J call TRBJ2-4; possible D gene TRBD1, 5 bases. The ends were cut back, 6 bases at V and 3 bases at J, with 9 bases in the middle. The CDR3 length is 13 residues. Germline assignment: CDR1 PRHDT and CDR2 FYEKMQ (reference sequence). Here the CDR3 DNA reads TGTGCCAGCAGACGACAGTACAAAAACATTCAGTACTTC. Translating it yields CASRRQYKNIQYF. The whole variable domain, remainder taken from reference TRBV13 and TRBJ2-4, is AAGVIQSPRHLIKEKRETATLKCYPIPRHDTVYWYQQGPGQDPQFLISFYEKMQSDKGSIPDRFSAQQFSDYHSELNMSSLELGDSALYFCASRRQYKNIQYFGAGTRLSVL.

This clonotype turned up a few times. The chain recombines TRBV6-2 or TRBV6-3 with TRBJ2-3; D is undetermined. V was cut by 6 bases and J by 0 bases, with 10 bases left in between. The germline CDR1 and CDR2 sequences are MNHEY and SVGEGT. CDR3 length equals 14 residues. DNA of the CDR3: TGTGCCAGCAGCCTCCAGCTAAGCACAGATACGCAGTATTTT. This sequence encodes CASSLQLSTDTQYF.

In its sample, this clonotype was seen many times. The V call is TRBV30, the J call TRBJ2-3; D remains ambiguous. The germline V gene encodes CDR1 GTSNPN and CDR2 SVGIG (reference sequence). This CDR3 is 13 amino acids long. Trimming shortened V by 2 bases and J by 6 bases, and 12 bases separated the two germline ends. The CDR3 reads CAWSKLNPDTQYF. The CDR3 bases are TGTGCCTGGAGTAAACTCAACCCGGATACGCAGTATTTT.

Concerning this clonotype: A much larger clonotype is one base distant, so this may be a read error. The CDR3 ends on some other residue instead of the conserved phenylalanine or tryptophan, so this is likely a read error. The gene calls are TRBV20-1 and TRBJ1-3; D remains ambiguous. The germline gives CDR1 DFQATT, CDR2 SNEGSKA (reference sequence). Between the trimmed V and J ends, which lost 3 bases and 0 bases, there was a span of 6 bases. This CDR3 comprises 13 residues. In nucleotides, the CDR3 is TGCAGTGCTAGGAACAGCTCTGGAAACACCATATATTAT. It translates to CSARNSSGNTIYY.

This clonotype came up many times. V gene TRBV30 combines with J gene TRBJ1-5; possibly TRBD1 for D (5 bases). Germline values: CDR1 GTSNPN, CDR2 SVGIG (reference sequence). Trimming left V 2 bases short and J 6 bases short, with 11 bases between. This CDR3 is 13 amino acids long. The CDR3 nucleotides are TGTGCCTGGAGTAGTGGGGGAGTTCAGCCCCAGCATTTT. It encodes CAWSSGGVQPQHF.